Listed here are 31 T cell receptor beta chains from one sample, sequenced in a study of cytomegalovirus exposure and HLA in healthy donors. In the PCR, 60 Vbeta and 13 Jbeta primers were used. TCRdb keeps only in-frame clones here, not all; method: immunoSEQ multiplex PCR. The table includes fewer than 90,000 clones, 65% to 80% detected once. Material for sequencing was PBMCs. These receptors all come from a man younger than 45 in good health and CMV-seropositive.

The chain carries TRBV7-3 and TRBJ1-1, with TRBD1 as a possible D gene (5 bases). The ends were cut back, 1 base at V and 0 bases at J, with 12 bases in the middle. This CDR3 spans 16 amino acids. The germline V gene encodes CDR1 SGHTA and CDR2 FQGTGA. CDR3 region: CASSLNRQIMNTEAFF. CDR3 nucleotide sequence: TGTGCCAGCAGCTTAAATCGACAGATAATGAACACTGAAGCTTTCTTT. Drawing the rest from reference TRBV7-3 and TRBJ1-1, the complete variable domain is GAGVSQTPSNKVTEKGKYVELRCDPISGHTALYWYRQSLGQGPEFLIYFQGTGAADDSGLPNDRFFAVRPEGSVSTLKIQRTERGDSAVYLCASSLNRQIMNTEAFFGQGTRLTVV.

This clone was counted a single time. The chain uses TRBV30 and TRBJ2-7; maybe TRBD2 (6 bases). CDR1 is GTSNPN and CDR2 is SVGIG in the germline V gene (reference sequence). V was trimmed by 5 bases and J by 3 bases, leaving 14 bases between them. The length of the CDR3 is 13 residues. CDR3 protein: CAWSTGGYYEQYF. In DNA form, the CDR3 reads TGTGCCTGGTCAACCGGGGGTTACTACGAGCAGTACTTC.

The CDR3 region is CASSMIIGTGGFNEQFF. The CDR3 bases are TGTGCCAGCAGCATGATTATAGGGACAGGGGGATTCAATGAGCAGTTCTTC. The chain joins TRBV5-6 to TRBJ2-1; 11 nucleotides line up with TRBD1. Germline CDR1 SGHDT, CDR2 YYEEEE. The V gene end was trimmed by 4 bases and the J gene end by 6 bases; junction bases not matched to a gene: 12. The CDR3 spans 17 residues.

V gene TRBV7-9 combines with J gene TRBJ2-7, with TRBD1 matching over 11 bases. J lost 5 bases, V lost 4 bases, and 10 bases had no gene match. This CDR3 contains 16 residues. CDR1 and CDR2 (germline): SEHNR, FQNEAQ (reference sequence). The CDR3 loop is CASSSNYRDRGNEQYF. Written as DNA, the CDR3 is TGTGCCAGCAGCTCAAACTACCGGGACAGGGGGAACGAGCAGTACTTC. The full variable domain, rest sourced from reference TRBV7-9 and TRBJ2-7, is DTGVSQNPRHKITKRGQNVTFRCDPISEHNRLYWYRQTLGQGPEFLTYFQNEAQLEKSRLLSDRFSAERPKGSFSTLEIQRTEQGDSAMYLCASSSNYRDRGNEQYFGPGTRLTVT.

This rearrangement joins TRBV19 to TRBJ2-7; TRBD2 matches at 8 bases. Germline assignment: CDR1 LNHDA and CDR2 SQIVND (reference sequence). J was trimmed by 2 bases and V by 6 bases; bases with no gene match: 9. This CDR3 contains 15 residues. The CDR3 region is CASSQSGGVPYEQYF. The CDR3 nucleotides are TGTGCCAGTAGCCAGAGCGGGGGAGTTCCCTACGAGCAGTACTTC.

This clone showed up just once. This sequence joins TRBV18 and TRBJ2-7; a possible D gene is TRBD1 (6 bases). The V end lost 3 bases, the J end lost 2 bases, and 11 bases lay between the germline ends. The CDR3 sequence is 14 residues long. In germline, CDR1 is KGHSH, CDR2 LQKENI. The CDR3 nucleotides are TGTGCCAGCTCACCCGGGACACTGACCTACGAGCAGTACTTC. This encodes CASSPGTLTYEQYF.

The chain joins TRBV2 to TRBJ1-5; no clear D gene. This CDR3 comprises 12 residues. Germline V gene lookup returns CDR1 SNHLY and CDR2 FYNNEI. Trimming left V 6 bases short and J 3 bases short, with 6 bases between. Written as DNA, the CDR3 is TGTGCCAGCAGGGGCGCCAATCAGCCCCAGCATTTT. Its protein is CASRGANQPQHF.

The chain carries TRBV30 and TRBJ2-3; 8 bases agree with TRBD1. Germline assignment: CDR1 GTSNPN and CDR2 SVGIG (reference sequence). After removal of 2 bases from V and 1 base from J, the junction contained 8 bases not matched to a gene. CDR3 length equals 16 residues. The CDR3 loop reads CAWSTARTGRTDTQYF. CDR3 sequence (DNA): TGTGCCTGGAGTACCGCAAGGACAGGGCGCACAGATACGCAGTATTTT.

This chain connects TRBV13 to TRBJ2-1; 9 nucleotides align to TRBD2. V lost 2 bases to trimming and J lost 8 bases; unmatched junction nucleotides: 13. CDR3 length: 17 amino acids. Germline CDR1 and CDR2: PRHDT and FYEKMQ (reference sequence). The CDR3 DNA reads TGTGCCAGCAGCTTAAAACCTAGCGGGGCAATGTTATATGAGCAGTTCTTC. Protein sequence: CASSLKPSGAMLYEQFF.

This chain joins TRBV2 and TRBJ1-5; tentatively, D is TRBD1 (6 bases). The CDR3 has 13 residues. With 6 bases removed from V and 6 bases from J, the gap between germline ends came to 12 bases. The germline V gene has CDR1 SNHLY and CDR2 FYNNEI. The CDR3, as DNA: TGTGCCAGCAGACCAACAGGGTTTCAGCCCCAGCATTTT. It specifies CASRPTGFQPQHF.

The chain is built from TRBV27 and TRBJ1-5; D uncertain. The V end lost 6 bases, the J end lost 7 bases, and 13 bases lay between the germline ends. Per germline, CDR1 MNHEY and CDR2 SMNVEV (reference sequence). The CDR3 has 13 residues. The CDR3 loop is CASSSRVQQPQHF. DNA for the CDR3: TGTGCCAGCAGCTCGAGGGTTCAGCAGCCCCAGCATTTT.

This sequence joins TRBV14 and TRBJ1-6; D is perhaps TRBD1 (5 bases). V gave up 1 base and J gave up 6 bases, with 13 bases separating them. This CDR3 is 16 amino acids long. The germline CDR1 and CDR2 sequences are SGHDN and FVKESK. This CDR3 is CASSQGVGLPNSPLHF. The DNA of the CDR3 is TGTGCCAGCAGCCAAGGCGTGGGACTACCTAATTCACCCCTCCACTTT.

The rearrangement links TRBV5-3 to TRBJ2-5, with D tentatively TRBD2 (6 bases). TRBV5-3 is known as an ORF, though its function is uncertain. The V end was cut by 0 bases, the J end by 5 bases, with 14 bases between. CDR3 length equals 15 residues. The chain's CDR3 is CARSLGSLAFETQYF. The CDR3 nucleotides are TGTGCCAGAAGCTTGGGTTCACTAGCCTTTGAGACCCAGTACTTC.

V and J are TRBV9 and TRBJ2-3, with a tentative D call TRBD1 (6 bases). Trimming shortened V by 4 bases and J by 0 bases, and 15 bases separated the two germline ends. Germline CDR1 and CDR2: SGDLS and YYNGEE. CDR3 length: 16 residues. The CDR3 DNA follows: TGTGCCAGCAGCCCTCGGACAGCTTCTAGCACAGATACGCAGTATTTT. Translating gives CASSPRTASSTDTQYF.

V usage is TRBV19 and J usage is TRBJ2-2; 8 bases map to TRBD1. The CDR3 extends over 15 amino acids. After removal of 3 bases from V and 6 bases from J, the junction contained 6 bases not matched to a gene. Germline-derived CDR1 and CDR2 are LNHDA and SQIVND (reference sequence). The CDR3 region is CASSIQGAEAGELFF. DNA for the CDR3: TGTGCCAGTAGTATCCAGGGGGCTGAAGCCGGGGAGCTGTTTTTT.

The chain employs TRBV19 and TRBJ2-5; TRBD1 matches at 7 bases. Per the germline V gene, CDR1 is LNHDA and CDR2 is SQIVND (reference sequence). The CDR3 runs to 13 residues. V shed 8 bases, J shed 2 bases, and the junction held 5 bases outside the gene matches. CDR3 residues: CASQPGQQETQYF. The CDR3 nucleotides are TGTGCCAGTCAACCGGGACAGCAAGAGACCCAGTACTTC.

The chain is built from TRBV6-1 and TRBJ2-2; D remains ambiguous. CDR3 length: 13 amino acids. Trimming removed 7 bases from V and 7 bases from J, with 13 bases in between. CDR1 is MNHNS, CDR2 SASEGT, per germline. The CDR3 DNA is TGTGCCAGCAAAAATGGTGCCGGCGGGGAGCTGTTTTTT. It codes for CASKNGAGGELFF.

This clone appeared a few times. The rearrangement uses TRBV18 and TRBJ1-4; TRBD1 might be the D (6 bases). The V gene's germline CDR1 is KGHSH and CDR2 LQKENI. V lost 4 bases and J 7 bases, leaving 13 bases between the germline ends. CDR3 size: 14 residues. The CDR3 loop is CASSQQGMSEKLFF. CDR3 in DNA: TGTGCCAGCTCACAACAGGGCATGAGTGAAAAACTGTTTTTT.

This chain joins TRBV5-4 and TRBJ2-7, with 7 positions matching TRBD1. After removal of 3 bases from V and 0 bases from J, the junction contained 6 bases not matched to a gene. Germline CDR1 is SGHNT and CDR2 is YYREEE (reference sequence). This CDR3 comprises 15 residues. The CDR3, as DNA: TGTGCCAGCAGCTCGCCAGGGGGTGGCTCCTACGAGCAGTACTTC. This encodes CASSSPGGGSYEQYF.

The sample holds one count of this clone. The rearrangement uses TRBV11-3 and TRBJ2-7; tentative D call: TRBD1 (5 bases). Germline V gene sequence: CDR1 SGHNT, CDR2 YENEEA. The CDR3 loop spans 13 amino acids. The germline V and J ends were trimmed by 1 base and 1 base, with 5 bases remaining between them. CDR3 sequence (DNA): TGTGCCAGCAGCTTAGGACAGTCCTACGAGCAGTACTTC. Its protein product is CASSLGQSYEQYF.

This chain connects TRBV5-6 to TRBJ2-1; a weak D match, TRBD2 (5 bases). From germline, CDR1 is SGHDT and CDR2 YYEEEE. V was clipped by 4 bases and J by 9 bases, with 11 bases between them. There are 12 residues in the CDR3. Here the CDR3 DNA reads TGTGCCAGCAGCACCGACGGAGGTGAGCAGTTCTTC. This gives the protein CASSTDGGEQFF.

This rearrangement joins TRBV10-3 to TRBJ2-1; D is perhaps TRBD2 (7 bases). The CDR3 extends over 16 amino acids. Per the germline V gene, CDR1 is ENHRY and CDR2 is SYGVKD. Trimming left V 3 bases short and J 8 bases short, with 20 bases between. CDR3 coding DNA: TGTGCCATCAGTGATGGGGGGGCTCTTAATAGGTATGAGCAGTTCTTC. It encodes CAISDGGALNRYEQFF.

V and J are TRBV6-1 and TRBJ2-7; 8 bases line up with TRBD1. CDR1 is MNHNS, CDR2 SASEGT, per germline. The J segment lost 2 bases and the V segment lost 5 bases, leaving 5 bases of the junction unmatched. CDR3 length: 14 amino acids. This CDR3 is CASSRQGKTYEQYF. The CDR3 coding sequence is TGTGCCAGCAGTCGACAGGGGAAGACCTACGAGCAGTACTTC.

The chain combines TRBV30 with TRBJ2-6; 9 bases agree with TRBD1. V lost 3 bases, J lost 0 bases, and 6 bases stayed unmatched. This CDR3 is built from 17 residues. In germline, CDR1 is GTSNPN, CDR2 SVGIG (reference sequence). The CDR3 loop is CAWSRDRVSSGANVLTF. CDR3 bases: TGTGCCTGGAGCAGGGACAGGGTCTCCTCTGGGGCCAACGTCCTGACTTTC.

The CDR3 sequence is CASSYSNQGWTGELFF. The DNA of the CDR3 is TGTGCCAGCAGTTACTCGAACCAGGGTTGGACCGGGGAGCTGTTTTTT. V is TRBV6-5 and J is TRBJ2-2; tentative D call: TRBD1 (5 bases). Deletions cut 0 bases from V and 5 bases from J, with 13 bases between. Germline values: CDR1 MNHEY, CDR2 SVGAGI. The CDR3 runs to 16 residues.

This clone was recorded a few times. The junction does not match germline at one end; this may be a read error. The chain recombines TRBV30 with TRBJ1-1; D call uncertain. Germline V gene lookup returns CDR1 GTSNPN and CDR2 SVGIG (reference sequence). This CDR3 has 11 amino acids. As DNA, the CDR3 is TGTGCCTGGAGTGTAGAGCCTGAGGCTTTCTTT. This codes for CAWSVEPEAFF.

The chain carries TRBV25-1 and TRBJ2-3; 8 positions agree with TRBD1. This CDR3 has 15 amino acids. V gave up 3 bases and J gave up 1 base; unmatched junction bases: 3. CDR1 is MGHDK, CDR2 SYGVNS, per germline. The CDR3 spells CASSDYRGGTDTQYF. For the CDR3, the DNA is TGTGCCAGCAGTGATTACAGGGGGGGCACAGATACGCAGTATTTT.

V gene TRBV5-4 combines with J gene TRBJ2-2, with 14 positions matching TRBD2. V shed 4 bases, J shed 1 base, and the junction held 6 bases outside the gene matches. This CDR3 contains 18 residues. The germline V gene has CDR1 SGHNT and CDR2 YYREEE (reference sequence). The CDR3 loop reads CASSGTGTSGGNTGELFF. CDR3 DNA: TGTGCCAGCAGCGGGACCGGGACTAGCGGGGGGAACACCGGGGAGCTGTTTTTT.

V gene TRBV5-6 combines with J gene TRBJ2-1; 12 bases are a match to TRBD2. V lost 0 bases and J lost 9; bases outside the gene matches: 10. Per the germline V gene, CDR1 is SGHDT and CDR2 is YYEEEE. This CDR3 is 17 amino acids long. For the CDR3, the DNA is TGTGCCAGCAGCTTGGGGAGACTAGCGGGGGAGGGTGGTGAGCAGTTCTTC. Translation gives CASSLGRLAGEGGEQFF.

This clone occurred a few times. The chain is built from TRBV6-5 and TRBJ2-7; TRBD2 might be the D (5 bases). The CDR3 has 14 residues. V gave up 5 bases and J gave up 3 bases, with 14 bases separating them. Germline CDR1 and CDR2: MNHEY and SVGAGI. Here the CDR3 reads CASSPGPGNYEQYF. Written as DNA, the CDR3 is TGTGCCAGCAGTCCCGGGCCGGGGAACTACGAGCAGTACTTC.

V is TRBV6-1 and J is TRBJ1-5; D possibly corresponds to TRBD1 (5 bases). The germline V gene has CDR1 MNHNS and CDR2 SASEGT. The CDR3 is 15 amino acids. Trimming pared 2 bases from V and 2 bases from J, leaving 10 bases between. CDR3 bases: TGTGCCAGCAGTGAACGCAGGGCGGGCAATCAGCCCCAGCATTTT. Its protein is CASSERRAGNQPQHF.